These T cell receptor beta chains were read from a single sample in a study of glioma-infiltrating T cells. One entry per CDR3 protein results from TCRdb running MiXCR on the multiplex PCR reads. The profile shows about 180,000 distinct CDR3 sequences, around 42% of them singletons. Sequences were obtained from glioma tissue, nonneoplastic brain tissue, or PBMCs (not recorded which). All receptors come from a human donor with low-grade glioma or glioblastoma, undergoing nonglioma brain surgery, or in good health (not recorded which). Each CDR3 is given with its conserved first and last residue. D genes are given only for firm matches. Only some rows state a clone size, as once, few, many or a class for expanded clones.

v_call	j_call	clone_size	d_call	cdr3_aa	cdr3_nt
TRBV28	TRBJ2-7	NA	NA	CASSAPQGYEQYF	TGTGCCAGCAGTGCCCCCCAGGGGTACGAGCAGTACTTC
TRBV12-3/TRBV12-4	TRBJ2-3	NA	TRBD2	CASSPSGLVVDTQYF	TGTGCCAGCAGTCCCAGCGGACTAGTTGTGGATACGCAGTATTTT
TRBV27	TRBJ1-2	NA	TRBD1	CASGWTGVQGGYTF	TGTGCCAGCGGCTGGACAGGGGTCCAGGGTGGCTACACCTTC
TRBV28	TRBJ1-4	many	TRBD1	CASSPVIGQGLTNEKLFF	TGTGCCAGCAGCCCGGTAATCGGACAGGGGTTGACTAATGAAAAACTGTTTTTT
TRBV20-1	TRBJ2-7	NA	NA	CIAHASYEQYF	TGCATTGCTCATGCATCCTACGAGCAGTACTTC
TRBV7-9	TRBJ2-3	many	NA	CASSARTPIPDTQYF	TGTGCCAGCAGCGCACGCACACCTATACCAGATACGCAGTATTTT
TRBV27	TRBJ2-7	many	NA	CASGTHLSYEQYF	TGTGCCAGCGGGACCCATCTCTCCTACGAGCAGTACTTC
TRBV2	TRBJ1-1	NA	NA	CASSTPYDTEAFF	TGTGCCAGCAGCACTCCCTATGACACTGAAGCTTTCTTT
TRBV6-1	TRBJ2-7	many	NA	CASSIIGGYEQYF	TGTGCCAGCAGCATTATCGGGGGCTACGAGCAGTACTTC
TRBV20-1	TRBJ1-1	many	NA	CSASEGGNTEAFF	TGCAGTGCTAGTGAGGGAGGGAACACTGAAGCTTTCTTT
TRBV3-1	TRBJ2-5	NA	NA	CASSQDLAGVQETQYF	TGTGCCAGCAGCCAAGATTTGGCGGGCGTCCAAGAGACCCAGTACTTC
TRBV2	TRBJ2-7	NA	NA	CASSLTGLGVYEQYF	TGTGCCAGCAGCCTGACGGGACTCGGCGTTTACGAGCAGTACTTC
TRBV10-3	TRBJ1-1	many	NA	CAISDSDSYTEAFF	TGTGCCATCAGTGATTCGGACAGTTACACTGAAGCTTTCTTT
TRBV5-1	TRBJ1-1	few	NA	CASSWAGSSEAFF	TGCGCCAGCAGCTGGGCGGGGAGCTCTGAAGCTTTCTTT
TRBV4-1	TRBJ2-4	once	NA	CASSQVSAGNIKYF	TGCGCTAGCAGCCAAGTTAGCGCAGGGAACATTAAGTACTTC
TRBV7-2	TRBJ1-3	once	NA	CASSLGGDSPISGNTIYF	TGTGCCAGCAGCTTAGGAGGCGACAGTCCCATCTCTGGAAACACCATATATTTT
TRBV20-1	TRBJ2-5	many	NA	CSARDTDWRETQYF	TGCAGTGCTAGGGACACCGACTGGCGAGAGACCCAGTACTTC
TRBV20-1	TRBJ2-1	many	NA	CSAREFADYNEQFF	TGCAGTGCTAGGGAATTTGCGGACTACAATGAGCAGTTCTTC
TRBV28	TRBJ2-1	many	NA	CASRGSYNEQFF	TGTGCCAGCCGTGGCTCCTACAATGAGCAGTTCTTC
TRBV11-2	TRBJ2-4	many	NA	CASSSRLAKNIQYF	TGTGCCAGCAGCTCTAGGCTAGCCAAAAACATTCAGTACTTC
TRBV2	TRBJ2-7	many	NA	CASRGDSGSYEQYF	TGTGCCAGCAGAGGGGACTCCGGTTCCTACGAGCAGTACTTC
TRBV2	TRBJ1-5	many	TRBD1	CASTDRYNQPQHF	TGTGCCAGTACGGACAGGTACAATCAGCCCCAGCATTTT
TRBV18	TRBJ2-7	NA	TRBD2	CARPPLGEYGTSEYYEQYF	TGTGCCAGACCGCCTTTGGGCGAATACGGGACTAGTGAATATTACGAGCAGTACTTC
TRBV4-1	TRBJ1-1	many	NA	CASSQPGRNTEAFF	TGCGCCAGCAGCCAACCAGGGAGGAACACTGAAGCTTTCTTT
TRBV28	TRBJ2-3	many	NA	CASSRSVQGLTDTQYF	TGTGCCAGCAGTCGGAGCGTGCAGGGTTTGACAGATACGCAGTATTTT
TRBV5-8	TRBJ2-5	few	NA	CASSHRVGQETQYF	TGTGCCAGCAGCCATCGGGTGGGTCAAGAGACCCAGTACTTC
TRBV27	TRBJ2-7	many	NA	CATTRGYEQYF	TGTGCTACGACTAGGGGGTACGAGCAGTACTTC
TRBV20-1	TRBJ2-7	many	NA	CSATSGVLPEQYF	TGCAGTGCTACTTCGGGAGTTCTCCCCGAGCAGTACTTC